The 30 T cell receptor beta chains presented below share a single source sample, sequenced in a study of regulatory T cells in long-lasting Graves disease. Time point: persistent/refractory GD, antithyroid drugs over 5 years with positive TRAb. Construction of the TCR library relied on RNA isolated from PBMCs. Relying on iRepertoire HTBI primers and Arm-PCR of CDR3 regions, the team built TCR beta libraries. TCRdb re-called the multiplex PCR reads through MiXCR, storing one row per CDR3 protein. The sample records roughly 400,000 distinct CDR3 sequences, around 21% being singletons. Specimen: peripheral blood mononuclear cells (PBMCs), collected when the disease was refractory, from a patient treated with antithyroid drugs. The receptor source for this set is a female donor with Graves disease.

The chain uses TRBV6-9 and TRBJ1-3, with 9 bases matching TRBD1. Per germline, CDR1 MNHGY and CDR2 SVAAGI. J lost 4 bases, V lost 4 bases, and 5 bases had no gene match. This CDR3 has 15 residues. CDR3 bases: TGTGCCAGCAGTTTCGACAGGGGGTGGGGAAACACCATATATTTT. Its protein product is CASSFDRGWGNTIYF.

This clonotype was counted many times. Sequence at one end of the junction differs from germline and may be a read error. The CDR3 loop is CSARELGSGRARETQYF. CDR3 in DNA: TGCAGTGCCAGAGAACTCGGAAGCGGGAGGGCCAGAGAGACCCAGTACTTC. J is TRBJ2-5 and V is TRBV20-1; TRBD2 matches 10 bases. From germline, CDR1 is DFQATT and CDR2 SNEGSKA (reference sequence). This CDR3 region has 17 residues.

Note on this clonotype: Sequence at one end of the junction differs from germline and may be a read error. V and J are TRBV4-3 and TRBJ1-5; D is unclear. CDR1 is LGHNA, CDR2 YSLEER, per germline. This CDR3 has 14 residues. The CDR3 here is CASSQDYGNQPQHF. As DNA, the CDR3 is TGCGCCAGCAGCCAAGATTACGGGAATCAGCCCCAACATTTT.

A few counts support this clonotype. The chain links TRBV5-4 to TRBJ1-2; weak D call: TRBD1 (6 bases). There are 15 residues in the CDR3. Trimming shortened V by 3 bases and J by 4 bases, and 16 bases separated the two germline ends. Looked up from germline, CDR1 is SGHNT and CDR2 is YYREEE (reference sequence). CDR3 DNA: TGTGCCAGCAGCTCCCAACTGACAGGATCCTATGGCTACACCTTC. This translates into CASSSQLTGSYGYTF.

The chain combines TRBV5-1 with TRBJ2-6; no clear D gene. CDR1 SGHRS and CDR2 YFSETQ come from the germline V gene. Trimming took 4 bases from V and 0 from J, leaving 14 bases between them. The CDR3 is 17 residues long. In nucleotides, the CDR3 is TGCGCCAGCAGCCCCCAGGAACTAAACTCTGGGGCCAACGTCCTGACTTTC. Protein sequence: CASSPQELNSGANVLTF.

The rearrangement links TRBV7-9 to TRBJ2-5; D is undetermined. Germline CDR1 reads SEHNR; CDR2 reads FQNEAQ (reference sequence). The CDR3 length is 13 residues. V was pared by 7 bases and J by 3 bases, with 12 bases between. The CDR3 protein is CASTRGWEETQYF. CDR3 in DNA: TGTGCCAGCACCCGAGGATGGGAAGAGACCCAGTACTTC.

The V and J genes are TRBV10-3 and TRBJ2-7; 9 bases are shared with TRBD1. V lost 5 bases, J lost 3 bases, and 8 bases stayed unmatched. CDR1 ENHRY and CDR2 SYGVKD come from the germline V gene. The CDR3 contains 15 residues. CDR3 residues: CAISSTGGGGYEQYF. In DNA, the CDR3 is TGTGCCATCAGTTCTACAGGGGGCGGGGGCTACGAGCAGTACTTC.

The rearrangement uses TRBV20-1 and TRBJ2-7, with D unresolved. The germline gives CDR1 DFQATT, CDR2 SNEGSKA (reference sequence). The CDR3 runs to 15 residues. V dropped 3 bases and J dropped 5 bases, with 20 bases sitting between them. The DNA of the CDR3 is TGCAGTGCTAGCGCTTGGATCAGTGGGCTTAACGAGCAGTACTTC. Its translation is CSASAWISGLNEQYF.

This clonotype was detected a few times. The genes are TRBV20-1 and TRBJ1-2; D is undetermined. The CDR3 spans 13 residues. Germline lookup yields CDR1 DFQATT and CDR2 SNEGSKA (reference sequence). V was clipped by 2 bases and J by 10 bases, with 17 bases between them. As DNA, the CDR3 is TGCAGTGCTAGATTCAGTCCATTCAAGGACTACACCTTC. Its translation: CSARFSPFKDYTF.

The rearrangement uses TRBV19 and TRBJ2-2; the D is unclear. Trimming removed 1 base from V and 2 bases from J, with 8 bases in between. The CDR3 extends over 15 amino acids. In germline, CDR1 is LNHDA, CDR2 SQIVND (reference sequence). The DNA of the CDR3 is TGTGCCAGTAGTATAGGAGAGGTCAACACCGGGGAGCTGTTTTTT. This codes for CASSIGEVNTGELFF. Together with reference TRBV19 and TRBJ2-2, the CDR3 gives the full variable domain: DGGITQSPKYLFRKEGQNVTLSCEQNLNHDAMYWYRQDPGQGLRLIYYSQIVNDFQKGDIAEGYSVSREKKESFPLTVTSAQKNPTAFYLCASSIGEVNTGELFFGEGSRLTVL.

This clonotype was observed a handful of times. The chain carries TRBV7-9 and TRBJ1-1; D is unclear. V lost 1 base and J 3 bases, leaving 9 bases between the germline ends. Germline CDR1 reads SEHNR; CDR2 reads FQNEAQ (reference sequence). This CDR3 region has 14 residues. CDR3 nucleotide sequence: TGTGCCAGCAGCTTAGTCGAAGGCCACACTGAAGCTTTCTTT. Translated: CASSLVEGHTEAFF.

This clonotype was found many times. This chain joins TRBV7-8 and TRBJ2-7; no firm D call. Germline V gene sequence: CDR1 SGHVS, CDR2 FQNEAQ. The CDR3 loop spans 14 amino acids. V gave up 5 bases and J gave up 7 bases, with 18 bases separating them. CDR3 DNA sequence: TGTGCCAGCAGCCTGGAGCTCTCCCTGGATGAGCAGTACTTC. Translated, it gives CASSLELSLDEQYF.

This chain joins TRBV11-2 and TRBJ1-2, with D hard to call. Germline CDR1 reads SGHAT; CDR2 reads FQNNGV. Trimming stripped 8 bases from V and 2 bases from J, with 12 bases between. The CDR3 runs to 13 residues. CDR3 loop: CASGRDFNYGYTF. The CDR3 bases are TGTGCCAGCGGCCGAGACTTCAACTATGGCTACACCTTC.

This clonotype came up a few times. The rearrangement uses TRBV20-1 and TRBJ1-1; 7 nucleotides line up with TRBD1. The length of the CDR3 is 14 residues. J gave up 4 bases and V 3 bases, and 8 bases lay outside the gene matches. Germline-derived CDR1 and CDR2 are DFQATT and SNEGSKA (reference sequence). The CDR3 spells CSARSGAGGTEAFF. The CDR3 nucleotides read TGCAGTGCTAGGAGCGGGGCAGGGGGCACTGAAGCTTTCTTT.

In this sample, this clonotype turned up many times. The J gene is TRBJ2-7, the V gene TRBV18; the D call may be TRBD1 or TRBD2 (5 bases each). The germline gives CDR1 KGHSH, CDR2 LQKENI. V was shortened by 0 bases and J by 3 bases, with 6 bases between the two germline ends. The CDR3 is 13 amino acids. The CDR3 is CASSPPGVYEQYF. DNA of the CDR3: TGTGCCAGCTCACCACCGGGGGTCTACGAGCAGTACTTC.

J is TRBJ1-1 and V is TRBV5-1; D is unresolved. CDR3 length: 14 residues. Germline V gene data show CDR1 as SGHRS and CDR2 as YFSETQ. Trimming cost V 5 bases and J 0 bases, with 11 bases left between them. DNA of the CDR3: TGCGCCAGCAGGGTTCAGAACCTGAACACTGAAGCTTTCTTT. This translates into CASRVQNLNTEAFF.

This clonotype was detected many times. V and J are TRBV11-2 and TRBJ1-1; a weak D match, TRBD1 (6 bases). Germline V CDR1 and CDR2: SGHAT, FQNNGV. The CDR3 is 14 residues long. V lost 10 bases, J lost 0 bases, and 15 bases lay in between. The CDR3: CAKGGGWVNTEAFF. CDR3 coding DNA: TGTGCCAAAGGTGGGGGCTGGGTGAACACTGAAGCTTTCTTT.

As for this clonotype: A read error is the likely source, as a far larger clone sits one nucleotide away. The J gene is TRBJ2-7, the V gene TRBV12-3 or TRBV12-4; 9 bases line up with TRBD2. The CDR3 length is 15 residues. CDR3 in DNA: TGTGTCAACACCCGAGGTGGCGGGAGGGCGGAAGAGCAGTACTTC. Translation: CVNTRGGGRAEEQYF.

CDR3 sequence: CASSVAGTPGQPQHF. The CDR3, as DNA: TGTGCCAGCAGCGTAGCCGGGACACCCGGTCAGCCCCAGCATTTT. V is TRBV9 and J is TRBJ1-5; D possibly corresponds to TRBD1 (6 bases). This CDR3 region has 15 residues. Germline CDR1 SGDLS, CDR2 YYNGEE. Trimming pared 0 bases from V and 6 bases from J, leaving 13 bases between.

On this clonotype: A clone one base away is much larger, so this may be a read error. CDR3 nucleotides: TGTGCCAGCAGTTCGGGGCGGGAGGGATCCTACGAGCAGTACTTC. This codes for CASSSGREGSYEQYF. J is TRBJ2-7 and V is TRBV28; TRBD2 agrees at 9 bases. J lost 1 base, V lost 4 bases, and 5 bases had no gene match. The CDR3 consists of 15 residues. Germline V gene data show CDR1 as MDHEN and CDR2 as SYDVKM.

The rearrangement uses TRBV20-1 and TRBJ1-3, with 10 positions matching TRBD1. Germline V gene sequence: CDR1 DFQATT, CDR2 SNEGSKA (reference sequence). The V gene end was trimmed by 6 bases and the J gene end by 0 bases; junction bases not matched to a gene: 11. The CDR3 runs 17 residues. The CDR3 DNA reads TGCAGTGCGCCGGGACAGGGGCCGATAGGCTCTGGAAACACCATATATTTT. It yields the protein CSAPGQGPIGSGNTIYF.

This clonotype was recorded a few times. The chain has TRBV28 and TRBJ1-1, with D possibly being TRBD1 (5 bases). V dropped 7 bases and J dropped 0 bases, with 9 bases sitting between them. CDR1 and CDR2 (germline): MDHEN, SYDVKM. The CDR3 totals 13 residues. Written as DNA, the CDR3 is TGTGCCAGCATGCGGGGGTTGAACACTGAAGCTTTCTTT. Its translation is CASMRGLNTEAFF.

This clonotype was seen a handful of times. The V call is TRBV28, the J call TRBJ2-7, with D possibly being TRBD2 (5 bases). CDR3 length: 14 amino acids. CDR1 MDHEN and CDR2 SYDVKM come from the germline V gene. V gave up 1 base and J gave up 1 base, with 8 bases separating them. CDR3: CASSLLWESYEQYF. The DNA of the CDR3 is TGTGCCAGCAGTTTATTATGGGAGTCCTACGAGCAGTACTTC.

In this sample, this clonotype turned up many times. The chain employs TRBV27 and TRBJ2-7, with a possible D match to TRBD2 (6 bases). Per germline, CDR1 MNHEY and CDR2 SMNVEV (reference sequence). The CDR3 covers 17 residues. The V gene lost 5 bases and the J gene lost 4 bases, with 24 bases spanning the gap. The CDR3 region is CASSRLGGGSPLYEQYF. The CDR3 bases are TGTGCCAGCAGTCGGTTGGGAGGCGGATCTCCCTTATACGAGCAGTACTTC.

This clonotype was counted ten times or more. The chain couples TRBV6-1 to TRBJ2-2; the D gene is possibly TRBD1 (6 bases). Germline V lookup: CDR1 MNHNS, CDR2 SASEGT. Trimming removed 6 bases at V and 6 bases at J, with 20 bases between. The CDR3 has 16 residues. DNA of the CDR3: TGTGCCAGCAGCCACAGACAGGTCATCGGGGCCGGGGAGCTGTTTTTT. Its protein is CASSHRQVIGAGELFF.

In its sample, this clonotype was seen many times. The CDR3 protein is CASSAREYEQYF. CDR3 nucleotide sequence: TGTGCCAGCAGTGCGAGGGAGTACGAGCAGTACTTC. The V gene is TRBV2, the J gene TRBJ2-7, with D tentatively TRBD2 (5 bases). Trimming took off 4 bases at V and 4 bases at J, with 8 bases between the two ends. CDR1 and CDR2 from the germline V gene are SNHLY and FYNNEI. The CDR3 runs 12 residues.

In its sample, this clonotype was seen many times. The chain is built from TRBV28 and TRBJ1-2; 9 bases are a match to TRBD1. There are 14 residues in the CDR3. Germline CDR1 and CDR2: MDHEN and SYDVKM. The trim removed 4 bases at V and 4 bases at J, leaving 4 bases unmatched. The CDR3 region is CASSSGTGFYGYTF. The CDR3, as DNA: TGTGCCAGCAGTTCCGGGACAGGGTTCTATGGCTACACCTTC.

Details on this clonotype: A read error may be the cause here, since a much bigger clone is one base away. This chain uses TRBV6-1 with TRBJ2-7; 10 nucleotides match TRBD1. This CDR3 contains 15 residues. V was clipped by 6 bases and J by 1 base; unmatched bases: 6. CDR1 is MNHNS, CDR2 SASEGT, per germline. The CDR3 sequence: CASRQGQGGSYEQYF. The DNA of the CDR3 is TGTGCCAGCAGGCAAGGACAGGGGGGTTCCTACGAGCAGTACTTC.

V is TRBV7-2 and J is TRBJ1-4; tentatively, D is TRBD1 (5 bases). V lost 5 bases, J lost 7 bases, and 17 bases lay in between. Germline V gene sequence: CDR1 SGHTA, CDR2 FQGNSA. The CDR3 is made up of 15 amino acids. DNA of the CDR3: TGTGCCAGCAGCCCCCCCGGGGGAGGGTCTGAAAAACTGTTTTTT. It specifies CASSPPGGGSEKLFF.

This clonotype was recorded at least ten times. The V call is TRBV7-2, the J call TRBJ2-5, with TRBD2 matching 7 bases. The CDR3 runs to 14 residues. V shed 5 bases, J shed 9 bases, and the junction held 12 bases outside the gene matches. CDR1 is SGHTA, CDR2 FQGNSA, per germline. The CDR3 coding sequence is TGTGCCAGCAGCCGACTAGCAGGCGGGGTGGCCCAGTACTTC. Residues: CASSRLAGGVAQYF.